A selection of T cell receptor beta chains follows, all from one sample in a study of monozygotic twins with inflammatory bowel disease. TCRdb reanalyzed the 5' RACE reads and collapses them to one entry per CDR3 protein, without DNA. In total, the table holds 200,000 to 250,000 distinct CDR3 sequences. The sample was blood. The receptors were sampled from a human donor with ulcerative colitis or Crohn's disease, or a healthy co-twin of an affected twin (not recorded which). Each CDR3 is given with its conserved first and last residue.

J	V	CDR3
TRBJ2-3	TRBV9	CASSTRSQGDTQYF
TRBJ2-3	TRBV5-1	CASSLVMRGVWSTDTQYF
TRBJ1-5	TRBV12-3/TRBV12-4	CASSGQRGQPQHF
TRBJ1-2	TRBV5-1	CASRTTAAYGYTF
TRBJ1-1	TRBV5-1	CASSPLQLPNTEAFF
TRBJ2-1	TRBV5-1	CASSLAGQGKYNEQFF
TRBJ1-2	TRBV6-1	CASSESHKIRDGYTF
TRBJ2-2	TRBV20-1	CSARGLNTGELFF
TRBJ1-5	TRBV2	CAIQRQGEPYNQPQHF
TRBJ1-3	TRBV5-4	CASSFPGDTIYF